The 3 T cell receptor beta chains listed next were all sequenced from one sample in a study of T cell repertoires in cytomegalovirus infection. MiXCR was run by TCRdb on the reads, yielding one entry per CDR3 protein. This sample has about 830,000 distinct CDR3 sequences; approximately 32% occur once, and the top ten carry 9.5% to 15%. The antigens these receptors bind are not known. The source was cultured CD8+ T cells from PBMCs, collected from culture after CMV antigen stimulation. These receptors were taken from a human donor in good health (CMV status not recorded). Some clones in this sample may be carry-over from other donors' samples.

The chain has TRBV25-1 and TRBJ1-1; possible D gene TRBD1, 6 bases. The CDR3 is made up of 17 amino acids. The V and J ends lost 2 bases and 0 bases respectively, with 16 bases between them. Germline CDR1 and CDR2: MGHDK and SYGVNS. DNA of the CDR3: TGTGCCAGCAGTGAAGGAGTTTACAGGGATCTGAACACTGAAGCTTTCTTT. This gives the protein CASSEGVYRDLNTEAFF.

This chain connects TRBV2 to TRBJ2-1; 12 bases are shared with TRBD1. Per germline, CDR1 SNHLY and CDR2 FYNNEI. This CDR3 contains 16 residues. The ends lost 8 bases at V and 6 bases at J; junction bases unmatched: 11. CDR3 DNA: TGTGCCAGCTTGGGGGGGCGGGACAGGGGGCTCAATGAGCAGTTCTTC. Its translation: CASLGGRDRGLNEQFF.

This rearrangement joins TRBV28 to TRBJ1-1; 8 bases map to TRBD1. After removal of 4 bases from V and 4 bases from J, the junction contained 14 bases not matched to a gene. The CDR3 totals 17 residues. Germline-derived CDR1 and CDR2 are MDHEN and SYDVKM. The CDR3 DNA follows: TGTGCCAGCAGTTATTCCGAACAGGGGGTTTCGGGCACTGAAGCTTTCTTT. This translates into CASSYSEQGVSGTEAFF.